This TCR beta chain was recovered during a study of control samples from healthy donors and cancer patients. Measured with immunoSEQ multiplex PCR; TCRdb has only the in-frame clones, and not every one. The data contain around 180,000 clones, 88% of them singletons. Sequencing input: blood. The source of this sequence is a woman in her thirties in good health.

The CDR3 loop reads CAGGNYGYTF. CDR3 nucleotide sequence: TGTGCCGGGGGAAACTATGGCTACACCTTC. The V gene is TRBV7-9, the J gene TRBJ1-2, with D possibly TRBD1 on 5 matching bases. This CDR3 comprises 10 residues. Germline lookup yields CDR1 SEHNR and CDR2 FQNEAQ (reference sequence). Trimming cost V 11 bases and J 2 bases, with 6 bases left between them.